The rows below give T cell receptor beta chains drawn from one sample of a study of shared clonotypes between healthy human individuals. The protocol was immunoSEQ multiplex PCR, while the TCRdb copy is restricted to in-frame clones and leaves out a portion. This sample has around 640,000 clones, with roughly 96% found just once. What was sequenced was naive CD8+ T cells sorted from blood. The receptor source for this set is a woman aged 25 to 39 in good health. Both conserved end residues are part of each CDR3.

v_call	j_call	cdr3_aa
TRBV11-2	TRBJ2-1	CASSLEGRVQFF
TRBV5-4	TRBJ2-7	CASSLPGRDEQYF
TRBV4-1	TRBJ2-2	CASSQDPSYSEANTGELFF
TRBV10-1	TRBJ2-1	CASPWQPGLAGDRNNEQFF
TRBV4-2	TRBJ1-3	CASSQDVSGGNTIYF
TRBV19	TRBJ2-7	CASSMGTGISYEQYF
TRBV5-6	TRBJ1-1	CASSLGGGRTEAFF
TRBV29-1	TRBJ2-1	CSVMGQEKYNEQFF
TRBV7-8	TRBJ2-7	CASSLLEGTPYEQYF
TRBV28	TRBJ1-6	CASSLGGFNSPLHF
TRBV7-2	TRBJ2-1	CASSSPDRGAYNEQFF
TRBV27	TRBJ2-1	CASSLRGAYNEQFF
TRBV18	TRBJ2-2	CASSPETGVGGELFF
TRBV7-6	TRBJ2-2	CASSLVPGGVTGELFF
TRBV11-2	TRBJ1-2	CASSLVGTGDGYTF
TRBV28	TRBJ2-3	CASSPPGQGIDTQYF
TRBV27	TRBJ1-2	CASSLGPGAGSNYGYTF
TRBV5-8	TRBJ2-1	CASSFLGLYNEQFF
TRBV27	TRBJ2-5	CASSLYVGGPGETQYF
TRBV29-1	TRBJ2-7	CSVEGGPYEQYF
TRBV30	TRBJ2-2	CAWSTGLGERGELFF
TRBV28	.	CASSFSTEQYF
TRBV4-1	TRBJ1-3	CASSHLRRNSGNTIYF
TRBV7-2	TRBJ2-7	CASSPGLAGGHEQYF
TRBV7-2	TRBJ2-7	CASSSGSREQYF
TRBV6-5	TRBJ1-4	CAGGGIATNEKLFF
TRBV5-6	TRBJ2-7	CASSLAHTKAYEQYF
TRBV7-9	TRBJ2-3	CASSPWTSPYTDTQYF
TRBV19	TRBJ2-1	CASSSDLSSYNEQFF
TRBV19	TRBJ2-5	CASSIFGTFGETQYF
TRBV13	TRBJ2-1	CASRPGQGYNEQFF
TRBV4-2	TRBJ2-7	CASSHGTGVYYEQYF
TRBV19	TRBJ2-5	CASSIDDEETQYF